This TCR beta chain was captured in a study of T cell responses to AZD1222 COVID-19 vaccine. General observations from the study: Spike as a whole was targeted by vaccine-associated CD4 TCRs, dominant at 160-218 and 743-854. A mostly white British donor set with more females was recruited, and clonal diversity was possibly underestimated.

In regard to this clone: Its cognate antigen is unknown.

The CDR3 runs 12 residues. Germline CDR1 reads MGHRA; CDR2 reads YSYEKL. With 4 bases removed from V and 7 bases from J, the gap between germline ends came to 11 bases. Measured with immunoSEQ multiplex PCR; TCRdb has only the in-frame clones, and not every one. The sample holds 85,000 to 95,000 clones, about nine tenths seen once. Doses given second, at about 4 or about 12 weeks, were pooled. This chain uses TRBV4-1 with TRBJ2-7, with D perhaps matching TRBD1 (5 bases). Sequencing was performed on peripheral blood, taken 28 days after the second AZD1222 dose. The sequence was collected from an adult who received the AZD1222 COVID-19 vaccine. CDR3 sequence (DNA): TGCGCCAGCAGCCTCGGAAGGGGAGAGCAGTACTTC. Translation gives CASSLGRGEQYF.